This T cell receptor beta chain derives from a study of CD8 T cells in ankylosing spondylitis. Germline V lookup: CDR1 MGHRA, CDR2 YSYEKL. The CDR3 covers 14 residues. Trimming left V 4 bases short and J 7 bases short, with 14 bases between. Study-level points and caveats: Disease-linked clones had a CD8+ phenotype and relatively low frequency in peripheral blood. A subset of motif variants has previously been described in the synovial fluid and blood of reactive arthritis. Roughly eight highly homologous variants made up a TCR beta motif that seemed to typify ankylosing spondylitis blood.

The TCR beta libraries were generated through quantitative 5'-RACE incorporating molecular barcodes. One entry per CDR3 protein, called by TCRdb with MiXCR from the 5' RACE reads. The sample contains hundreds of thousands of distinct CDR3 sequences, around 26% of which appear only once. Details on this clonotype: What it binds is unknown.

V gene TRBV4-1 combines with J gene TRBJ2-1, with D uncertain. Sequenced input: blood, either unsorted or a sorted T cell fraction (not recorded which). This sequence was found in a male donor with ankylosing spondylitis. Here the CDR3 reads CASSPQLRRNEQFF. CDR3 nucleotides: TGCGCCAGCAGCCCACAACTTCGGCGGAATGAGCAGTTCTTC.